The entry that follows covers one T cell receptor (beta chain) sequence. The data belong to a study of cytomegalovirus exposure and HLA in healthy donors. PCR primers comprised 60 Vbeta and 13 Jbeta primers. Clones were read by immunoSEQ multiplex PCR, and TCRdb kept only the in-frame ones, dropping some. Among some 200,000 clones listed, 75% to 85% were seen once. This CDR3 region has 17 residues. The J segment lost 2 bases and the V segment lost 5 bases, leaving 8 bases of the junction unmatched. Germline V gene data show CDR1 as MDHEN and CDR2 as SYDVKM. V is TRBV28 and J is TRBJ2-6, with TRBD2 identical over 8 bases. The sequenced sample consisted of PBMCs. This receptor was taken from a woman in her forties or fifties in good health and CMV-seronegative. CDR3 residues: CASSPTGGGPGANVLTF. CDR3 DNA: TGTGCCAGCAGTCCGACCGGGGGGGGGCCTGGGGCCAACGTCCTGACTTTC.